The 30 T cell receptor beta chains in this list originate from one sample, sequenced in a study of cytomegalovirus exposure and HLA in healthy donors. Repertoires were generated with immunoSEQ multiplex PCR, while TCRdb's copy carries only in-frame clones and drops some. Seen here are around 140,000 clones, 85% to 90% observed once, and the top ten hold 1% to 1.5%. Sample: PBMCs. The source is a woman between 18 and 29 years old in good health and CMV-seronegative.

This clone was observed once. This chain uses TRBV18 with TRBJ2-1, with TRBD2 identical over 8 bases. The germline gives CDR1 KGHSH, CDR2 LQKENI. There are 15 residues in the CDR3. J was trimmed by 9 bases and V by 0 bases; bases with no gene match: 7. The CDR3 reads CASSPPGTSVPEQFF. Here the CDR3 DNA reads TGTGCCAGCTCACCACCCGGGACTAGTGTGCCTGAGCAGTTCTTC.

The rearrangement links TRBV10-1 to TRBJ2-1; maybe TRBD2 (5 bases). The germline V gene encodes CDR1 WNHNN and CDR2 SYGVQD (reference sequence). The CDR3 totals 14 residues. V was pared by 6 bases and J by 3 bases, with 12 bases between. In DNA, the CDR3 is TGCGCCAGCAGCGGCGGTGGACTCTACAATGAGCAGTTCTTC. Translation gives CASSGGGLYNEQFF.

This rearrangement joins TRBV5-4 to TRBJ2-5; weak D call: TRBD2 (5 bases). This CDR3 region has 14 residues. The V end lost 5 bases, the J end lost 1 base, and 12 bases lay between the germline ends. The V gene's germline CDR1 is SGHNT and CDR2 YYREEE (reference sequence). The chain's CDR3 is CASSHPTTQETQYF. The CDR3 DNA follows: TGTGCCAGCAGTCACCCGACTACCCAAGAGACCCAGTACTTC.

CDR3: CASRRDFSGNTIYF. The CDR3 DNA reads as TGTGCCAGCAGGCGGGACTTCTCTGGAAACACCATATATTTT. V gene TRBV2 combines with J gene TRBJ1-3, with a possible D match to TRBD1 (5 bases). The CDR3 covers 14 residues. Deletions cut 6 bases from V and 0 bases from J, with 9 bases between. Germline V gives CDR1 SNHLY, CDR2 FYNNEI.

The genes are TRBV19 and TRBJ1-2; D may be TRBD1 (6 bases). This CDR3 is 16 amino acids long. Between the trimmed V and J ends, which lost 3 bases and 8 bases, there was a span of 22 bases. From germline, CDR1 is LNHDA and CDR2 SQIVND (reference sequence). As DNA, the CDR3 is TGTGCCAGTAGTATCGTTCTTGTCACCGGGACAAAGGGCTACACCTTC. Its protein is CASSIVLVTGTKGYTF.

The rearrangement uses TRBV7-8 and TRBJ1-3; possible D gene TRBD1, 5 bases. V gave up 2 bases and J gave up 0 bases, with 20 bases separating them. The CDR3 sequence is 19 residues long. Germline-derived CDR1 and CDR2 are SGHVS and FQNEAQ. The DNA for the CDR3 is TGTGCCAGCAGCTTATCAGGGAATTCTCTCTCTGACTCTGGAAACACCATATATTTT. Encoded protein: CASSLSGNSLSDSGNTIYF.

The chain joins TRBV4-1 to TRBJ1-1; 8 nucleotides agree with TRBD1. The junction had 5 bases not matched to a gene; V was cut back by 4 bases and J by 1 base. The CDR3 is made up of 15 amino acids. The germline V gene has CDR1 MGHRA and CDR2 YSYEKL. The CDR3 nucleotides are TGCGCCAGCAGCCCCGGACAGGGACCGAACACTGAAGCTTTCTTT. It is translated as CASSPGQGPNTEAFF.

This clone was detected once. The chain joins TRBV29-1 to TRBJ1-1, with unresolved D. CDR1 and CDR2 (germline): SQVTM, ANQGSEA. V lost 6 bases and J lost 4, with 9 bases in between. The CDR3 covers 11 residues. CDR3 DNA sequence: TGCAGCGTCCCAATCGGCACTGAAGCTTTCTTT. Its protein is CSVPIGTEAFF. The variable domain in full, with the rest retrieved from reference TRBV29-1 and TRBJ1-1, is SAVISQKPSRDICQRGTSLTIQCQVDSQVTMMFWYRQQPGQSLTLIATANQGSEATYESGFVIDKFPISRPNLTFSTLTVSNMSPEDSSIYLCSVPIGTEAFFGQGTRLTVV.

The chain is built from TRBV9 and TRBJ1-1; D may be TRBD1 (5 bases). The CDR3 sequence is 13 residues long. Germline V gene sequence: CDR1 SGDLS, CDR2 YYNGEE. The V end was cut by 4 bases, the J end by 1 base, with 8 bases between. CDR3 protein: CASSLTGNTEAFF. CDR3 nucleotides: TGTGCCAGCAGCCTCACAGGGAACACTGAAGCTTTCTTT.

The genes are TRBV13 and TRBJ2-1; TRBD1 matches at 10 bases. The CDR3 is made up of 12 amino acids. The trim removed 4 bases at V and 15 bases at J, leaving 6 bases unmatched. Per the germline V gene, CDR1 is PRHDT and CDR2 is FYEKMQ (reference sequence). The CDR3 DNA reads as TGTGCCAGCAGCTCCCGACGGGACAGGGGGTTCTTC. This encodes CASSSRRDRGFF.

The rearrangement joins TRBV7-8 to TRBJ1-4, with TRBD1 as a possible D gene (5 bases). Germline CDR1 and CDR2: SGHVS and FQNEAQ. This CDR3 contains 17 residues. The ends were cut back, 0 bases at V and 0 bases at J, with 11 bases in the middle. CDR3 sequence reads: CASSLAQGQSTNEKLFF. CDR3 nucleotides: TGTGCCAGCAGCTTAGCGCAGGGCCAATCAACTAATGAAAAACTGTTTTTT.

The chain uses TRBV6-6 and TRBJ2-5, with D perhaps matching TRBD2 (6 bases). Germline CDR1 reads MNHNY; CDR2 reads SVGAGI (reference sequence). This CDR3 has 15 amino acids. V lost 5 bases, J lost 10 bases, and 23 bases lay in between. The CDR3 coding sequence is TGTGCCAGCAGTCCACCCGGAAGGGACTCCCTGGGCCAGTACTTC. Protein: CASSPPGRDSLGQYF.

This chain joins TRBV7-3 and TRBJ2-1, with 8 bases lining up with TRBD2. J gave up 5 bases and V 3 bases, and 3 bases lay outside the gene matches. Germline V CDR1 and CDR2: SGHTA, FQGTGA. CDR3 length: 14 residues. Here the CDR3 reads CASSLGLDDNEQFF. The CDR3 nucleotides read TGTGCCAGCAGCTTGGGACTAGATGACAATGAGCAGTTCTTC.

V gene TRBV2 combines with J gene TRBJ1-1; D perhaps matches TRBD1 (6 bases). The CDR3 consists of 13 residues. Trimming cost V 6 bases and J 4 bases, with 12 bases left between them. CDR1 and CDR2 from the germline V gene are SNHLY and FYNNEI. CDR3 bases: TGTGCCAGCAGGGGACACCGGAGCACTGAAGCTTTCTTT. Its protein is CASRGHRSTEAFF.

The chain couples TRBV18 to TRBJ2-2; 7 bases align to TRBD1. CDR3 length: 15 amino acids. Germline CDR1 and CDR2: KGHSH and LQKENI. V shed 4 bases, J shed 3 bases, and the junction held 5 bases outside the gene matches. The CDR3 nucleotides are TGTGCCAGCTCACTCACCGGGACAGACACCGGGGAGCTGTTTTTT. Its protein product is CASSLTGTDTGELFF.

The chain combines TRBV10-3 with TRBJ1-1; TRBD1 is a possible D gene (5 bases). The V gene's germline CDR1 is ENHRY and CDR2 SYGVKD. The CDR3 consists of 14 residues. Trimming pared 0 bases from V and 3 bases from J, leaving 8 bases between. The CDR3 DNA reads as TGTGCCATCAGTGAGTCTAGGGGTCACACTGAAGCTTTCTTT. Translation: CAISESRGHTEAFF.

The J gene is TRBJ2-2, the V gene TRBV5-1; 8 positions match TRBD2. This CDR3 has 15 amino acids. The V gene's germline CDR1 is SGHRS and CDR2 YFSETQ. The V gene end was trimmed by 5 bases and the J gene end by 4 bases; junction bases not matched to a gene: 7. The CDR3: CASSTSGGTTGELFF. CDR3 DNA sequence: TGCGCCAGCAGTACCAGCGGGGGCACCACCGGGGAGCTGTTTTTT. Full variable domain (missing parts from reference TRBV5-1 and TRBJ2-2): KAGVTQTPRYLIKTRGQQVTLSCSPISGHRSVSWYQQTPGQGLQFLFEYFSETQRNKGNFPGRFSGRQFSNSRSEMNVSTLELGDSALYLCASSTSGGTTGELFFGEGSRLTVL.

DNA of the CDR3: TGTGCCAGCACAAAAATGGGCGTAAACACTGAAGCTTTCTTT. Translating it yields CASTKMGVNTEAFF. V gene TRBV9 combines with J gene TRBJ1-1; D remains ambiguous. Germline V lookup: CDR1 SGDLS, CDR2 YYNGEE. With 6 bases removed from V and 2 bases from J, the gap between germline ends came to 14 bases. CDR3 size: 14 residues. Drawing the rest from reference TRBV9 and TRBJ1-1, the complete variable domain is DSGVTQTPKHLITATGQRVTLRCSPRSGDLSVYWYQQSLDQGLQFLIQYYNGEERAKGNILERFSAQQFPDLHSELNLSSLELGDSALYFCASTKMGVNTEAFFGQGTRLTVV.

This clone was seen a single time. The chain uses TRBV9 and TRBJ1-2; maybe TRBD1 (5 bases). This CDR3 is built from 16 residues. From germline, CDR1 is SGDLS and CDR2 YYNGEE. V lost 4 bases and J lost 2, with 18 bases in between. CDR3 protein: CASSPSSLGGNYGYTF. The CDR3, as DNA: TGTGCCAGCAGCCCCAGCTCGTTGGGGGGAAACTATGGCTACACCTTC.

The chain has TRBV29-1 and TRBJ2-7, with 9 bases identical to TRBD1. CDR3 length: 12 residues. V dropped 5 bases and J dropped 3; count of bases not matched to a gene: 2. The germline V gene encodes CDR1 SQVTM and CDR2 ANQGSEA. The CDR3 spells CSVRQGGYEQYF. CDR3 DNA: TGCAGCGTTCGACAGGGGGGCTACGAGCAGTACTTC.

The chain recombines TRBV5-1 with TRBJ2-7, with D possibly matching TRBD1 (7 bases). From germline, CDR1 is SGHRS and CDR2 YFSETQ. V lost 5 bases to trimming and J lost 3 bases, with 15 bases between them. The CDR3 length is 14 residues. Here the CDR3 DNA reads TGCGCCAGCAGTGGTCAGGGGGGATACTACGAGCAGTACTTC. This gives the protein CASSGQGGYYEQYF.

The V gene is TRBV7-3, the J gene TRBJ2-1; perhaps TRBD1 as D (6 bases). The ends were cut back, 5 bases at V and 7 bases at J, with 15 bases in the middle. CDR1 is SGHTA and CDR2 is FQGTGA in the germline V gene. The CDR3 is 14 residues long. The CDR3 region is CASSVDSPTNEQFF. Here the CDR3 DNA reads TGTGCCAGCAGCGTGGACAGCCCCACGAATGAGCAGTTCTTC.

The genes are TRBV7-9 and TRBJ2-7; 9 bases are a match to TRBD2. This CDR3 has 14 residues. J lost 4 bases, V lost 2 bases, and 3 bases had no gene match. Germline V gene sequence: CDR1 SEHNR, CDR2 FQNEAQ (reference sequence). CDR3 protein: CASSLRLADYEQYF. The CDR3 region has the DNA TGTGCCAGCAGCTTACGACTAGCGGATTACGAGCAGTACTTC.

The rearrangement joins TRBV10-2 to TRBJ1-6, with D maybe TRBD1 (5 bases). The V gene's germline CDR1 is WSHSY and CDR2 SAAADI. Trimming took 3 bases from V and 11 from J, leaving 14 bases between them. The CDR3 is made up of 14 amino acids. The DNA of the CDR3 is TGCGCCAGCAGTGAAGGTACAGGTTTGACACCCCTCCACTTT. Encoded protein: CASSEGTGLTPLHF.

This chain uses TRBV6-1 with TRBJ2-2; D unresolved. V was pared by 0 bases and J by 3 bases, with 2 bases between. The CDR3 has 13 amino acids. Germline V gives CDR1 MNHNS, CDR2 SASEGT. The CDR3 region is CASSEADTGELFF. CDR3 nucleotides: TGTGCCAGCAGTGAAGCCGACACCGGGGAGCTGTTTTTT.

The chain combines TRBV7-8 with TRBJ2-3; the match to TRBD2 covers 12 bases. Losses at the gene ends were 4 bases for V and 5 bases for J; bases not matched to a gene: 7. The CDR3 consists of 16 residues. Germline values: CDR1 SGHVS, CDR2 FQNEAQ. CDR3 protein: CASSSLAGGQLDTQYF. The CDR3 bases are TGTGCCAGCAGCTCACTAGCGGGGGGTCAACTAGATACGCAGTATTTT.

The J gene is TRBJ2-1, the V gene TRBV9; a weak D match, TRBD1 (7 bases). Trimming stripped 1 base from V and 6 bases from J, with 14 bases between. The CDR3 length is 15 residues. Germline CDR1 reads SGDLS; CDR2 reads YYNGEE. CDR3 nucleotides: TGTGCCAGCAGCGTATTGCAGGGGGGCGCCAATGAGCAGTTCTTC. Its translation: CASSVLQGGANEQFF.

This clone appeared a single time. The chain joins TRBV6-5 to TRBJ1-1, with 7 bases aligning to TRBD1. After removal of 6 bases from V and 6 bases from J, the junction contained 7 bases not matched to a gene. There are 13 residues in the CDR3. The germline V gene has CDR1 MNHEY and CDR2 SVGAGI. CDR3 residues: CASSSDRAPEAFF. In nucleotides, the CDR3 is TGTGCCAGCAGCTCAGACAGGGCCCCTGAAGCTTTCTTT.

The rearrangement links TRBV11-1 to TRBJ2-5; 8 bases map to TRBD1. CDR3 length equals 14 residues. Germline CDR1 and CDR2: SGHAT and FQDESV (reference sequence). Trimming cost V 5 bases and J 4 bases; bases outside gene matches: 6. The CDR3 DNA reads TGTGCCAGCAGCAGGACAGGGCCAGTAGAGACCCAGTACTTC. Its protein product is CASSRTGPVETQYF.

V usage is TRBV19 and J usage is TRBJ1-5, with D unresolved. V was pared by 4 bases and J by 10 bases, with 20 bases between. CDR1 is LNHDA, CDR2 SQIVND, per germline (reference sequence). There are 15 residues in the CDR3. CDR3 DNA sequence: TGTGCCAGTAGTAAAGGTTTGGAGTACCCCGGCCCCCAGCATTTT. It codes for CASSKGLEYPGPQHF.